Listed here are 30 T cell receptor beta chains from one sample, sequenced in a study of blood T cell repertoires in COVID-19. Repertoires were generated with immunoSEQ multiplex PCR, while TCRdb's copy carries only in-frame clones and drops some. The sample contains about 270,000 clones, approximately 88% of which appear only once. Sequencing used peripheral blood. The receptors were gathered from a human donor with COVID-19, enrolled during active disease. The donor label of this sample is uncertain.

The chain recombines TRBV6-6 with TRBJ2-7; 8 bases are a match to TRBD1. The CDR3 sequence is 14 residues long. V dropped 2 bases and J dropped 6; count of bases not matched to a gene: 6. Per germline, CDR1 MNHNY and CDR2 SVGAGI (reference sequence). The CDR3 is CASSYGYQGAEQYF. The CDR3 nucleotides are TGTGCCAGCAGTTACGGGTATCAGGGGGCCGAGCAGTACTTC.

The chain joins TRBV25-1 to TRBJ1-2; TRBD1 aligns across 8 bases. V was pared by 6 bases and J by 4 bases, with 13 bases of the junction left unmatched. The CDR3 has 16 residues. Germline assignment: CDR1 MGHDK and CDR2 SYGVNS. In nucleotides, the CDR3 is TGTGCCAGCAGCCTAGCGAGGGACAGGACACCCTATGGCTACACCTTC. Protein: CASSLARDRTPYGYTF.

This clone has a handful of counts. The rearrangement links TRBV7-2 to TRBJ2-2; TRBD2 is a possible D gene (5 bases). V was clipped by 4 bases and J by 5 bases, with 8 bases between them. Germline loops: CDR1 SGHTA, CDR2 FQGNSA. The CDR3 sequence is 13 residues long. The CDR3 protein is CASSSLATGELFF. CDR3 nucleotides: TGTGCCAGCAGCTCCCTAGCAACCGGGGAGCTGTTTTTT.

This clone was recorded once. The V and J genes are TRBV20-1 and TRBJ2-3, with 11 bases matching TRBD2. The CDR3 loop spans 17 amino acids. V lost 3 bases and J lost 2; bases outside the gene matches: 10. CDR1 is DFQATT and CDR2 is SNEGSKA in the germline V gene (reference sequence). In DNA form, the CDR3 reads TGCAGTGCTAGTTCGGGACTAGCGGAGGGGCACACAGATACGCAGTATTTT. Protein: CSASSGLAEGHTDTQYF.

V usage is TRBV28 and J usage is TRBJ2-7; TRBD1 aligns across 8 bases. Germline V gene lookup returns CDR1 MDHEN and CDR2 SYDVKM. V lost 5 bases to trimming and J lost 3 bases; unmatched junction nucleotides: 6. The CDR3 extends over 14 amino acids. The CDR3, as DNA: TGTGCCAGCAGTCCCTTGGACAGGGTCTACGAGCAGTACTTC. Amino acid sequence: CASSPLDRVYEQYF.

The V call is TRBV12-5, the J call TRBJ2-6, with D perhaps TRBD1 (5 bases). The V end was cut by 7 bases, the J end by 0 bases, with 19 bases between. Germline CDR1 LGHNT, CDR2 FRNRAP. CDR3 length: 18 amino acids. CDR3 protein: CASAPVEGVLSGANVLTF. The CDR3 coding sequence is TGTGCTAGTGCACCCGTTGAAGGGGTTCTCTCTGGGGCCAACGTCCTGACTTTC.

V is TRBV3-1 (or the pseudogene TRBV3-2) and J is TRBJ2-7; D is possibly TRBD1 (6 bases). V gave up 4 bases and J gave up 2 bases, with 12 bases separating them. This CDR3 is 14 amino acids long. Germline CDR1 is LGHDT and CDR2 is YNNKEL (reference sequence). The CDR3 protein is CASSLRDTTYEQYF. CDR3 nucleotide sequence: TGTGCCAGCAGCCTCCGGGACACCACCTACGAGCAGTACTTC.

Worth noting for this clone: Compared with germline, one end of the junction differs, possibly owing to a read error. V usage is TRBV7-7 and J usage is TRBJ2-3; a weak D match, TRBD1 (6 bases). The germline V gene has CDR1 SSHAT and CDR2 FNYEAQ (reference sequence). The CDR3 is 16 residues long. This CDR3 reads CASSPMGQGSIDTQYF. CDR3 nucleotides: TGTGCTAGCAGCCCAATGGGACAAGGGAGCATAGATACGCAGTATTTT.

The V and J genes are TRBV10-3 and TRBJ2-3; 11 bases fit TRBD2. From germline, CDR1 is ENHRY and CDR2 SYGVKD. This CDR3 spans 15 amino acids. The trim removed 5 bases at V and 3 bases at J, leaving 4 bases unmatched. The CDR3 sequence: CAISPGLADTDTQYF. Written as DNA, the CDR3 is TGTGCCATCAGTCCGGGACTAGCGGATACAGATACGCAGTATTTT.

The CDR3 spells CASSEGGASGGAQYF. The CDR3, as DNA: TGTGCCAGCAGTGAAGGGGGAGCATCCGGCGGGGCGCAGTATTTT. This chain connects TRBV6-1 to TRBJ2-3, with D possibly being TRBD2 (6 bases). Germline V gives CDR1 MNHNS, CDR2 SASEGT. This CDR3 is built from 15 residues. V was shortened by 1 base and J by 10 bases, with 18 bases between the two germline ends.

The chain couples TRBV19 to TRBJ2-7; no reliable D call. The germline gives CDR1 LNHDA, CDR2 SQIVND (reference sequence). The germline V and J ends were trimmed by 5 bases and 0 bases, with 11 bases remaining between them. CDR3 size: 14 residues. The CDR3 nucleotides read TGTGCCAGTAGTGGTCGTGAGGCCTCCTACGAGCAGTACTTC. Its translation: CASSGREASYEQYF. The full variable domain, with the rest looked up from reference TRBV19 and TRBJ2-7, is DGGITQSPKYLFRKEGQNVTLSCEQNLNHDAMYWYRQDPGQGLRLIYYSQIVNDFQKGDIAEGYSVSREKKESFPLTVTSAQKNPTAFYLCASSGREASYEQYFGPGTRLTVT.

To note about this clone: This same CDR3 is encoded by further DNA sequences in the sample. The V and J genes are TRBV5-5 and TRBJ1-5, with 9 nucleotides matching TRBD1. Trimming at V came to 2 bases and at J to 4 bases, leaving 1 base not matched to a gene. The CDR3 length is 14 residues. Germline-derived CDR1 and CDR2 are SGHKS and YYEKEE (reference sequence). CDR3 amino acids: CASSFDRGNQPQHF. For the CDR3, the DNA is TGTGCCAGCAGCTTCGACAGGGGGAATCAGCCCCAGCATTTT.

This chain uses TRBV19 with TRBJ2-7; 7 bases map to TRBD1. The germline gives CDR1 LNHDA, CDR2 SQIVND (reference sequence). The CDR3 is made up of 14 amino acids. V lost 7 bases, J lost 1 base, and 7 bases stayed unmatched. The CDR3 loop is CASNPRDSSYEQYF. For the CDR3, the DNA is TGTGCCAGTAATCCCCGGGACAGTTCCTACGAGCAGTACTTC.

The chain carries TRBV19 and TRBJ2-1, with 14 bases aligning to TRBD2. V shed 6 bases, J shed 1 base, and the junction held 5 bases outside the gene matches. The length of the CDR3 is 17 residues. Per the germline V gene, CDR1 is LNHDA and CDR2 is SQIVND (reference sequence). The CDR3 spells CASSDRLAGGSYNEQFF. CDR3 nucleotides: TGTGCCAGTAGCGACAGACTAGCGGGAGGGTCCTACAATGAGCAGTTCTTC.

The chain uses TRBV3-1 (or the pseudogene TRBV3-2) and TRBJ2-5; 8 bases are a match to TRBD2. The trim removed 4 bases at V and 3 bases at J, leaving 16 bases unmatched. The CDR3 loop spans 18 amino acids. Germline loops: CDR1 LGHDT, CDR2 YNNKEL (reference sequence). The CDR3: CASSPPPQRERGKETQYF. The CDR3, as DNA: TGTGCCAGCAGCCCACCCCCCCAGCGGGAGAGGGGAAAAGAGACCCAGTACTTC.

This clone has only a few counts. The J gene is TRBJ1-1, the V gene TRBV3-1 (or the pseudogene TRBV3-2), with D maybe TRBD1 (6 bases). Looked up from germline, CDR1 is LGHDT and CDR2 is YNNKEL (reference sequence). V dropped 3 bases and J dropped 5 bases, with 10 bases sitting between them. This CDR3 spans 13 amino acids. The CDR3 DNA follows: TGTGCCAGCAGCCAGGGTAGGGGGACTGAAGCTTTCTTT. It specifies CASSQGRGTEAFF.

The chain joins TRBV9 to TRBJ2-1; 8 nucleotides line up with TRBD2. The CDR3 has 19 amino acids. The J segment lost 7 bases and the V segment lost 3 bases, leaving 21 bases of the junction unmatched. Per germline, CDR1 SGDLS and CDR2 YYNGEE. The chain's CDR3 is CASSARGGSPAGVRNEQFF. The DNA of the CDR3 is TGTGCCAGCAGCGCGAGAGGAGGGAGCCCAGCGGGAGTAAGGAATGAGCAGTTCTTC.

In nucleotides, the CDR3 is TGCGCCAGCAGCTGGGGACTCGGGGAGACCCAGTACTTC. This translates into CASSWGLGETQYF. The chain combines TRBV5-1 with TRBJ2-5, with a weak D call TRBD2 (6 bases). The CDR3 totals 13 residues. Germline V gene sequence: CDR1 SGHRS, CDR2 YFSETQ. V lost 3 bases, J lost 5 bases, and 11 bases lay in between.

Here the CDR3 reads CASRRGVGQGSDQPQHF. The CDR3 DNA is TGTGCCAGCCGTCGAGGCGTAGGACAGGGGTCGGATCAGCCCCAGCATTTT. The chain uses TRBV6-6 and TRBJ1-5, with 9 bases fitting TRBD1. V lost 8 bases and J lost 5; bases outside the gene matches: 16. This CDR3 contains 17 residues. CDR1 MNHNY and CDR2 SVGAGI come from the germline V gene (reference sequence).

This chain connects TRBV7-9 to TRBJ1-4; a possible D gene is TRBD1 (5 bases). The ends were cut back, 1 base at V and 3 bases at J, with 18 bases in the middle. CDR3 length: 18 residues. CDR1 and CDR2 from the germline V gene are SEHNR and FQNEAQ (reference sequence). This CDR3 is CASSLERGTSVSNEKLFF. As DNA, the CDR3 is TGTGCCAGCAGCTTAGAGAGAGGGACTAGCGTCTCTAATGAAAAACTGTTTTTT.

The chain recombines TRBV5-1 with TRBJ2-3; 14 bases line up with TRBD2. CDR1 and CDR2 from the germline V gene are SGHRS and YFSETQ. The V and J ends lost 4 bases and 3 bases, in that order; junction bases with no gene match: 4. CDR3 length: 16 amino acids. The CDR3 sequence: CASSHRLAGGTDTQYF. The CDR3 region has the DNA TGCGCCAGCAGCCACCGACTAGCGGGAGGGACAGATACGCAGTATTTT.

This clone was counted once. V and J are TRBV2 and TRBJ2-5; TRBD2 agrees at 11 bases. This CDR3 has 14 residues. The germline CDR1 and CDR2 sequences are SNHLY and FYNNEI. Unmatched junction bases numbered 4, after V lost 6 bases and J lost 4 bases. The CDR3, as DNA: TGTGCCAGCAGGGTACTAGCGGGAGTAGAGACCCAGTACTTC. Its protein product is CASRVLAGVETQYF.

The chain couples TRBV5-6 to TRBJ1-1, with 7 bases identical to TRBD1. Germline CDR1 is SGHDT and CDR2 is YYEEEE. Trimming took 7 bases from V and 3 from J; bases not matched to a gene: 9. This CDR3 has 14 residues. In DNA, the CDR3 is TGTGCCAGCTCCACCGCCAGGGGGGACACTGAAGCTTTCTTT. Encoded protein: CASSTARGDTEAFF.

V and J are TRBV29-1 and TRBJ1-1; 9 bases match TRBD1. The V and J ends lost 6 bases and 0 bases, in that order; junction bases with no gene match: 8. The CDR3 contains 15 residues. Germline-derived CDR1 and CDR2 are SQVTM and ANQGSEA. In nucleotides, the CDR3 is TGCAGCGTCGACAGGGGGGGCTTATTGAACACTGAAGCTTTCTTT. As protein: CSVDRGGLLNTEAFF. Together with reference TRBV29-1 and TRBJ1-1, the CDR3 gives the full variable domain: SAVISQKPSRDICQRGTSLTIQCQVDSQVTMMFWYRQQPGQSLTLIATANQGSEATYESGFVIDKFPISRPNLTFSTLTVSNMSPEDSSIYLCSVDRGGLLNTEAFFGQGTRLTVV.

The rearrangement joins TRBV19 to TRBJ1-1; D possibly corresponds to TRBD1 (5 bases). There are 15 residues in the CDR3. The V gene lost 7 bases and the J gene lost 4 bases, with 19 bases spanning the gap. Germline lookup yields CDR1 LNHDA and CDR2 SQIVND (reference sequence). Here the CDR3 reads CASTPAVGRGTEAFF. The DNA for the CDR3 is TGTGCCAGTACCCCAGCGGTCGGGAGGGGCACTGAAGCTTTCTTT.

V gene TRBV19 combines with J gene TRBJ2-3, with 8 positions matching TRBD1. Germline lookup yields CDR1 LNHDA and CDR2 SQIVND (reference sequence). Trimming cost V 9 bases and J 1 base; bases outside gene matches: 6. CDR3 size: 14 residues. CDR3 in amino acids: CASLDRAGTDTQYF. Here the CDR3 DNA reads TGTGCCAGCCTGGACAGGGCAGGCACAGATACGCAGTATTTT.

The chain has TRBV28 and TRBJ1-2; no definite D call. The CDR3 sequence is 15 residues long. CDR1 MDHEN and CDR2 SYDVKM come from the germline V gene. V was clipped by 1 base and J by 6 bases, with 15 bases between them. CDR3 coding DNA: TGTGCCAGCAGTTTATATGGGAGTGAGGTTAATGGCTACACCTTC. Amino acids: CASSLYGSEVNGYTF.

This clone was found once. The CDR3 protein is CASSAGREVSYEQYF. CDR3 coding DNA: TGTGCCAGCAGCGCTGGACGGGAAGTTTCCTACGAGCAGTACTTC. The rearrangement uses TRBV9 and TRBJ2-7, with a possible D match to TRBD2 (5 bases). This CDR3 comprises 15 residues. Per the germline V gene, CDR1 is SGDLS and CDR2 is YYNGEE. Trimming shortened V by 3 bases and J by 1 base, and 14 bases separated the two germline ends.

The rearrangement links TRBV28 to TRBJ1-5; D remains unclear. Trimming took off 9 bases at V and 4 bases at J, with 10 bases between the two ends. The CDR3 loop spans 12 amino acids. Looked up from germline, CDR1 is MDHEN and CDR2 is SYDVKM. The CDR3 coding sequence is TGTGCCAGTACGAGAGCTAATCAGCCCCAGCATTTT. The encoded protein is CASTRANQPQHF.

The rearrangement links TRBV9 to TRBJ1-2; 7 bases are a match to TRBD1. There are 16 residues in the CDR3. Germline CDR1 is SGDLS and CDR2 is YYNGEE. Trimming took 3 bases from V and 5 from J; bases not matched to a gene: 13. CDR3 residues: CASSAPQGFGKYGYTF. The CDR3 DNA is TGTGCCAGCAGCGCACCACAGGGGTTTGGGAAATATGGCTACACCTTC.